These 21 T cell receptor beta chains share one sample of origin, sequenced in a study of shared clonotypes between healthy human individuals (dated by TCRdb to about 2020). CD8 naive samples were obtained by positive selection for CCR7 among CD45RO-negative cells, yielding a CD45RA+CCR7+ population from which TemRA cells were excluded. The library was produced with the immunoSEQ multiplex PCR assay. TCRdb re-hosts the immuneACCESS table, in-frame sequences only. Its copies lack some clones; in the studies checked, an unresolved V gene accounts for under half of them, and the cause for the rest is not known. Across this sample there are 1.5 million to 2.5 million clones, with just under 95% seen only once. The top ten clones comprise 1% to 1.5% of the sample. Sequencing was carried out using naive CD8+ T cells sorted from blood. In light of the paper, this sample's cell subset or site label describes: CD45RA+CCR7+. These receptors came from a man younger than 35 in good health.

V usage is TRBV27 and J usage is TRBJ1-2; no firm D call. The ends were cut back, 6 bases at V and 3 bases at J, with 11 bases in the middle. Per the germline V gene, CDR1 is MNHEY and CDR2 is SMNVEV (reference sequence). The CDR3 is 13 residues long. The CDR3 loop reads CASRWGEDYGYTF. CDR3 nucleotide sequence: TGTGCCAGCAGATGGGGTGAAGACTATGGCTACACCTTC.

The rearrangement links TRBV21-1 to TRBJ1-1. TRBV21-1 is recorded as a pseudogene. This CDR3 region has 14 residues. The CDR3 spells CASSKVWVGTEAFF. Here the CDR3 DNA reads TGTGCCAGCAGCAAAGTTTGGGTCGGCACTGAAGCTTTCTTT.

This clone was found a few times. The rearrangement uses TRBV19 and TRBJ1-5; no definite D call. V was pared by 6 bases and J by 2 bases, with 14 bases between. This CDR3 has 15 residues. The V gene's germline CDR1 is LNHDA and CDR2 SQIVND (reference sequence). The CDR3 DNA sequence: TGTGCCAGTAGCCTTCAGCATGGGGGCAATCAGCCCCAGCATTTT. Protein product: CASSLQHGGNQPQHF.

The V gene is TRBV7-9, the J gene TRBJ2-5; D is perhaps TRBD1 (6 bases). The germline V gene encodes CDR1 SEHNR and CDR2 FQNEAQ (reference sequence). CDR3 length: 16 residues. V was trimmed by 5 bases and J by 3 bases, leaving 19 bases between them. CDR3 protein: CASSPRAERQEETQYF. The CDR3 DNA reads TGTGCCAGCAGCCCACGCGCAGAAAGACAGGAAGAGACCCAGTACTTC.

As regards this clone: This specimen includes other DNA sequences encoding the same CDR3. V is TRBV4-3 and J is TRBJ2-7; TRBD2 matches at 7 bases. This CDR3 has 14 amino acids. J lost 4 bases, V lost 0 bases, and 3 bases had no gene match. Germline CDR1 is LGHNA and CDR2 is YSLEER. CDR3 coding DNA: TGCGCCAGCAGCCAAGACGAGGGAGGGTACGAGCAGTACTTC. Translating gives CASSQDEGGYEQYF.

The CDR3 nucleotides are TGCAGCGTTGAGACGGGACAGGGAAGCTCCTACGAGCAGTACTTC. Protein sequence: CSVETGQGSSYEQYF. The chain is built from TRBV29-1 and TRBJ2-7, with 9 bases identical to TRBD1. CDR1 is SQVTM, CDR2 ANQGSEA, per germline. This CDR3 is built from 15 residues. With V trimmed by 3 bases and J by 0 bases, 6 bases remained unmatched.

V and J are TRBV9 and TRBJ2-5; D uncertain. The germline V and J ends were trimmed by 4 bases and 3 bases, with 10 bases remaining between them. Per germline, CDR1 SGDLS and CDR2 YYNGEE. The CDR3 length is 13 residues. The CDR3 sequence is CASSYEAEETQYF. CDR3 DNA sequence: TGTGCCAGCAGCTACGAAGCTGAAGAGACCCAGTACTTC.

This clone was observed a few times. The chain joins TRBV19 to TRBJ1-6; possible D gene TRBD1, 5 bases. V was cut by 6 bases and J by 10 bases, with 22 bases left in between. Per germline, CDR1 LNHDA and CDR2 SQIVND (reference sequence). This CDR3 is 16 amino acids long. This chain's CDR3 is CASSTGTGFGGSPLHF. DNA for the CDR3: TGTGCCAGTAGCACCGGGACGGGGTTCGGGGGGTCACCCCTCCACTTT. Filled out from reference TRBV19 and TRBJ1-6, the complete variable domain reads DGGITQSPKYLFRKEGQNVTLSCEQNLNHDAMYWYRQDPGQGLRLIYYSQIVNDFQKGDIAEGYSVSREKKESFPLTVTSAQKNPTAFYLCASSTGTGFGGSPLHFGNGTRLTVT.

The CDR3 sequence is CASSWWEGPRANTEAFF. The CDR3 DNA reads as TGTGCCAGCAGCTGGTGGGAGGGGCCAAGGGCGAACACTGAAGCTTTCTTT. The chain employs TRBV11-2 and TRBJ1-1; D perhaps matches TRBD1 (5 bases). The germline V gene has CDR1 SGHAT and CDR2 FQNNGV. The CDR3 consists of 17 residues. Trimming cost V 4 bases and J 1 base, with 19 bases left between them. The variable domain in full, with the rest retrieved from reference TRBV11-2 and TRBJ1-1, is EAGVAQSPRYKIIEKRQSVAFWCNPISGHATLYWYQQILGQGPKLLIQFQNNGVVDDSQLPKDRFSAERLKGVDSTLKIQPAKLEDSAVYLCASSWWEGPRANTEAFFGQGTRLTVV.

DNA of the CDR3: TGTGCCAGCAGCTGGACTGGGCAAGACTCCTACGAGCAGTACTTC. It yields the protein CASSWTGQDSYEQYF. The V and J genes are TRBV7-9 and TRBJ2-7; D might be TRBD2 (5 bases). Germline V gene data show CDR1 as SEHNR and CDR2 as FQNEAQ (reference sequence). Trimming stripped 4 bases from V and 0 bases from J, with 13 bases between. This CDR3 has 15 amino acids.

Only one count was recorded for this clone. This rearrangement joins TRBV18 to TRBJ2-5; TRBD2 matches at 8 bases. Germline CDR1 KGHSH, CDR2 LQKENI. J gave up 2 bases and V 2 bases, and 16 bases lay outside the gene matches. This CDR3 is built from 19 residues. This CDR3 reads CASSPEGSREVDTQETQYF. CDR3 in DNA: TGTGCCAGCTCACCAGAGGGGTCGCGGGAGGTGGATACACAAGAGACCCAGTACTTC.

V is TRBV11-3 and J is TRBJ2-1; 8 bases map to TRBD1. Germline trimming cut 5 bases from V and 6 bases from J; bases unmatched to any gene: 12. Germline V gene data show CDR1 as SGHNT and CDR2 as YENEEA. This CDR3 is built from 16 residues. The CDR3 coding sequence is TGTGCCAGCAGCCCAGATAGACAGGGGCCCATCAATGAGCAGTTCTTC. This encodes CASSPDRQGPINEQFF.

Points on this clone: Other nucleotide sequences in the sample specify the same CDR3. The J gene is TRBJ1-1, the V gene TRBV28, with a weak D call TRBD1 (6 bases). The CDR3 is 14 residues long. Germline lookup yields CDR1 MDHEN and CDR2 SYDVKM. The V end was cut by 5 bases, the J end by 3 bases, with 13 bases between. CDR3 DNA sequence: TGTGCCAGCAGTCTCCAAGGGGGTGACACTGAAGCTTTCTTT. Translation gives CASSLQGGDTEAFF.

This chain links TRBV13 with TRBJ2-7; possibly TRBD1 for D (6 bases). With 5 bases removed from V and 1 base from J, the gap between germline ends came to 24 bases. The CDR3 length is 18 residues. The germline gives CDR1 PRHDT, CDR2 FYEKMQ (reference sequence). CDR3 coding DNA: TGTGCCAGCAGCCCTAGACCTCGGGACAAAATCGGGTCCTACGAGCAGTACTTC. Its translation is CASSPRPRDKIGSYEQYF.

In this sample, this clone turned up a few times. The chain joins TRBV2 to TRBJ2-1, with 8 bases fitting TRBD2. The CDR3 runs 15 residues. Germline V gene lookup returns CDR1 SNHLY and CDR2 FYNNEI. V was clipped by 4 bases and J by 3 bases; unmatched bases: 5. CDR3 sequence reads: CASSVSGGLYNEQFF. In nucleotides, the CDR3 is TGTGCCAGCAGTGTAAGCGGGGGCCTCTACAATGAGCAGTTCTTC.

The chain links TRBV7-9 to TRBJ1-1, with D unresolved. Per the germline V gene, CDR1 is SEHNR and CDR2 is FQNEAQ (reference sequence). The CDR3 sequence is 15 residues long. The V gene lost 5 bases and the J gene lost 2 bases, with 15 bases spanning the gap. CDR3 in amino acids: CASSPDQGGNTEAFF. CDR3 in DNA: TGTGCCAGCAGCCCGGATCAAGGCGGCAACACTGAAGCTTTCTTT.

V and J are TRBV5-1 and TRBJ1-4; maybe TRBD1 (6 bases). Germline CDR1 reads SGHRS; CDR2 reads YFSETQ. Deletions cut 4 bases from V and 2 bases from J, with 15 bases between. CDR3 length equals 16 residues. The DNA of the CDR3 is TGCGCCAGCAGCGCGAGGGGGGGTGTGACTAATGAAAAACTGTTTTTT. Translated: CASSARGGVTNEKLFF.

CDR3 region: CASSLATGGNNEQFF. CDR3 nucleotides: TGTGCCAGCAGCTTAGCGACGGGGGGGAACAATGAGCAGTTCTTC. The chain carries TRBV7-9 and TRBJ2-1; 8 bases line up with TRBD2. The germline CDR1 and CDR2 sequences are SEHNR and FQNEAQ (reference sequence). The V segment lost 0 bases and the J segment 5 bases; nucleotides outside the gene matches: 3. This CDR3 has 15 amino acids.

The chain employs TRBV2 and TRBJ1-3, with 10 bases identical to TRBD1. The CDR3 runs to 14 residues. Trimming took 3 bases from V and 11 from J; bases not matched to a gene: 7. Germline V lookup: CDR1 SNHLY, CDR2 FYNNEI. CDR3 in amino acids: CASSETGGNQSIYF. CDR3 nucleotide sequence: TGTGCCAGCAGTGAGACAGGGGGCAACCAGTCCATATATTTT.

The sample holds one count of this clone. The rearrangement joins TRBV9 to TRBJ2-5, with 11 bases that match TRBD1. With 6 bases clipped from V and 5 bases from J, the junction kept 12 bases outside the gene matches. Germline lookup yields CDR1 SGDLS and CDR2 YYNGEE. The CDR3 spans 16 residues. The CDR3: CASTRWAGQGDETQYF. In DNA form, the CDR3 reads TGTGCCAGCACCAGGTGGGCGGGACAGGGGGACGAGACCCAGTACTTC.

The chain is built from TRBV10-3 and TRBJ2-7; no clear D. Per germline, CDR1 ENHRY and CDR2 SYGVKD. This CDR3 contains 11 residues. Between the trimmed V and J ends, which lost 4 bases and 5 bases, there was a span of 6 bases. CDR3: CAISGGNEQYF. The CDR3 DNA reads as TGTGCCATCAGTGGGGGAAACGAGCAGTACTTC.